The next 20 T cell receptor beta chains were all read from a single sample in a study of blood T cell repertoires in COVID-19. The assay was immunoSEQ multiplex PCR, and TCRdb's table has in-frame clones only and misses some. This table holds roughly 300,000 clones, around 84% found once. The sequencing input was PBMCs or T cells enriched from blood (not recorded which). Every receptor here comes from a woman aged 45 to 65 who had recovered from COVID-19.

The V gene is TRBV11-2, the J gene TRBJ2-5; D is perhaps TRBD2 (6 bases). The CDR3 loop spans 13 amino acids. Trimming took 5 bases from V and 5 from J, leaving 12 bases between them. CDR1 and CDR2 (germline): SGHAT, FQNNGV. The CDR3 DNA reads as TGTGCCAGCAGCCCCGGGAGCCGGGAGACCCAGTACTTC. This codes for CASSPGSRETQYF.

The chain employs TRBV7-8 and TRBJ1-2, with D perhaps TRBD1 (6 bases). CDR1 and CDR2 (germline): SGHVS, FQNEAQ. CDR3 length: 14 amino acids. Trimming took off 1 base at V and 4 bases at J, with 10 bases between the two ends. DNA of the CDR3: TGTGCCAGCAGCTTAGGACAGGCCACCTATGGCTACACCTTC. Protein product: CASSLGQATYGYTF.

This rearrangement joins TRBV6-6 to TRBJ2-7; a possible D gene is TRBD1 (6 bases). The CDR3 is 14 amino acids. Deletions cut 1 base from V and 6 bases from J, with 13 bases between. Germline loops: CDR1 MNHNY, CDR2 SVGAGI (reference sequence). Here the CDR3 DNA reads TGTGCCAGCAGTTACTTCCGGGACAATTCCGAGCAGTACTTC. Translated: CASSYFRDNSEQYF.

The chain recombines TRBV19 with TRBJ2-7; TRBD2 is a possible D gene (5 bases). Germline assignment: CDR1 LNHDA and CDR2 SQIVND (reference sequence). The V and J ends lost 0 bases and 6 bases respectively, with 15 bases between them. The CDR3 has 15 amino acids. DNA of the CDR3: TGTGCCAGTAGTATAGACCCAGCTGGGAGCGGCGAGCAGTACTTC. Its translation is CASSIDPAGSGEQYF.

This chain joins TRBV4-1 and TRBJ1-5; D unclear. The CDR3 is 14 amino acids. Trimming removed 0 bases at V and 4 bases at J, with 7 bases between. Germline V gene sequence: CDR1 MGHRA, CDR2 YSYEKL. The CDR3 here is CASSQEVANQPQHF. The CDR3, as DNA: TGCGCCAGCAGCCAAGAGGTTGCGAATCAGCCCCAGCATTTT.

A few counts support this clone. This chain connects TRBV28 to TRBJ2-2; tentative D call: TRBD1 (5 bases). Trimming pared 10 bases from V and 0 bases from J, leaving 9 bases between. Germline CDR1 reads MDHEN; CDR2 reads SYDVKM. CDR3 length equals 13 residues. The DNA of the CDR3 is TGTGCCACGAGGACACCGAACACCGGGGAGCTGTTTTTT. Its protein product is CATRTPNTGELFF.

The V call is TRBV28, the J call TRBJ1-5; 10 bases line up with TRBD1. The CDR3 runs 15 residues. CDR1 and CDR2 (germline): MDHEN, SYDVKM. V gave up 4 bases and J gave up 6 bases; unmatched junction bases: 6. CDR3 DNA sequence: TGTGCCAGCAGTTCCCGGACAGGGGGTGTTCAGCCCCAGCATTTT. Its protein is CASSSRTGGVQPQHF.

The V gene is TRBV25-1, the J gene TRBJ2-7; TRBD1 is a possible D gene (6 bases). Trimming took off 4 bases at V and 2 bases at J, with 12 bases between the two ends. Germline V CDR1 and CDR2: MGHDK, SYGVNS. The CDR3 length is 14 residues. CDR3: CASSGRRGTYEQYF. The CDR3, as DNA: TGTGCCAGCAGTGGCCGCAGGGGCACCTACGAGCAGTACTTC.

The chain couples TRBV28 to TRBJ2-1, with 9 bases identical to TRBD1. The CDR3 runs 12 residues. With V trimmed by 5 bases and J by 15 bases, 8 bases remained unmatched. Germline V CDR1 and CDR2: MDHEN, SYDVKM. The chain's CDR3 is CASSKLQGAPFF. The CDR3 bases are TGTGCCAGCAGTAAACTACAGGGGGCGCCGTTCTTC.

V gene TRBV7-9 combines with J gene TRBJ1-1; 7 bases line up with TRBD1. There are 14 residues in the CDR3. Losses at the gene ends were 4 bases for V and 3 bases for J; bases not matched to a gene: 5. The germline V gene encodes CDR1 SEHNR and CDR2 FQNEAQ (reference sequence). The CDR3 loop is CASSYGTAYTEAFF. In DNA, the CDR3 is TGTGCCAGCAGCTACGGGACAGCCTACACTGAAGCTTTCTTT.

As DNA, the CDR3 is TGTGCCAGCAATCGACCCCCCTTGCAGGGCGGCGGCTACACCTTC. Amino acid sequence: CASNRPPLQGGGYTF. This chain links TRBV28 with TRBJ1-2; weak D call: TRBD1 (5 bases). The CDR3 totals 15 residues. Per germline, CDR1 MDHEN and CDR2 SYDVKM. V was shortened by 7 bases and J by 8 bases, with 23 bases between the two germline ends.

The rearrangement uses TRBV10-1 and TRBJ2-3; D uncertain. V was trimmed by 6 bases and J by 1 base, leaving 14 bases between them. The CDR3 loop spans 15 amino acids. Germline-derived CDR1 and CDR2 are WNHNN and SYGVQD (reference sequence). The CDR3 is CASSPTLSGTDTQYF. For the CDR3, the DNA is TGCGCCAGCAGCCCCACCCTATCCGGCACAGATACGCAGTATTTT.

The chain uses TRBV5-8 and TRBJ1-6, with TRBD1 matching over 8 bases. Germline CDR1 and CDR2: SGHTS and YDEGEE. The CDR3 consists of 14 residues. The ends lost 4 bases at V and 10 bases at J; junction bases unmatched: 7. This CDR3 reads CASSATDRASPLHF. For the CDR3, the DNA is TGTGCCAGCAGCGCCACGGACAGGGCCTCACCCCTCCACTTT. Full variable domain (missing parts from reference TRBV5-8 and TRBJ1-6): EAGVTQSPTHLIKTRGQQATLRCSPISGHTSVYWYQQALGLGLQFLLWYDEGEERNRGNFPPRFSGRQFPNYSSELNVNALELEDSALYLCASSATDRASPLHFGNGTRLTVT.

The CDR3: CATSDRELAGVSEQFF. The CDR3 DNA is TGTGCCACCAGTGATAGGGAACTAGCGGGAGTTAGTGAGCAGTTCTTC. This chain uses TRBV24-1 with TRBJ2-1, with TRBD2 matching over 11 bases. Trimming at V came to 3 bases and at J to 9 bases, leaving 9 bases not matched to a gene. Germline loops: CDR1 KGHDR, CDR2 SFDVKD. CDR3 length: 16 residues.

The chain joins TRBV19 to TRBJ1-2; D perhaps matches TRBD1 (5 bases). The V end lost 4 bases, the J end lost 4 bases, and 13 bases lay between the germline ends. The CDR3 length is 14 residues. CDR1 LNHDA and CDR2 SQIVND come from the germline V gene (reference sequence). In DNA, the CDR3 is TGTGCCAGTAGTACCCAGACAGATCTCTATGGCTACACCTTC. Encoded protein: CASSTQTDLYGYTF.

The chain links TRBV20-1 to TRBJ2-1, with 7 bases that match TRBD2. J lost 0 bases, V lost 5 bases, and 10 bases had no gene match. This CDR3 has 16 amino acids. Germline CDR1 reads DFQATT; CDR2 reads SNEGSKA (reference sequence). The CDR3 nucleotides are TGCAGTGCTCGTGCTGGTAGCGGGTTCTCCTACAATGAGCAGTTCTTC. Encoded protein: CSARAGSGFSYNEQFF.

The genes are TRBV6-6 and TRBJ2-2, with D tentatively TRBD1 (5 bases). The CDR3 is made up of 14 amino acids. V lost 6 bases and J 1 base, leaving 9 bases between the germline ends. Germline V gene sequence: CDR1 MNHNY, CDR2 SVGAGI (reference sequence). CDR3 bases: TGTGCCAGCAGGCGCGACAGGAACACCGGGGAGCTGTTTTTT. It encodes CASRRDRNTGELFF.

Concerning this clone itself: This same CDR3 is encoded by further DNA sequences in the sample. The chain is built from TRBV5-8 and TRBJ1-2; D unclear. Trimming shortened V by 0 bases and J by 2 bases, and 5 bases separated the two germline ends. Germline CDR1 is SGHTS and CDR2 is YDEGEE. CDR3 size: 13 residues. CDR3 sequence (DNA): TGTGCCAGCAGCTTGGGGCAGAACTATGGCTACACCTTC. This translates into CASSLGQNYGYTF. The full variable domain, with the rest looked up from reference TRBV5-8 and TRBJ1-2, is EAGVTQSPTHLIKTRGQQATLRCSPISGHTSVYWYQQALGLGLQFLLWYDEGEERNRGNFPPRFSGRQFPNYSSELNVNALELEDSALYLCASSLGQNYGYTFGSGTRLTVV.

This clone has a handful of counts. The V and J genes are TRBV5-5 and TRBJ1-6, with TRBD1 matching 8 bases. This CDR3 has 16 residues. The junction had 9 bases not matched to a gene; V was cut back by 3 bases and J by 7 bases. Germline V lookup: CDR1 SGHKS, CDR2 YYEKEE (reference sequence). For the CDR3, the DNA is TGTGCCAGCAGCTCCTCAGGGGGCAGTATCAATTCACCCCTCCACTTT. It codes for CASSSSGGSINSPLHF.

The CDR3 region is CASQVAGGSYNEQFF. As DNA, the CDR3 is TGTGCCAGCCAAGTAGCGGGGGGCTCCTACAATGAGCAGTTCTTC. The J gene is TRBJ2-1, the V gene TRBV28, with 10 bases aligning to TRBD2. CDR3 length: 15 amino acids. Germline V gene sequence: CDR1 MDHEN, CDR2 SYDVKM. The junction had 4 bases not matched to a gene; V was cut back by 8 bases and J by 0 bases. The full variable domain, in which reference TRBV28 and TRBJ2-1 provide the parts outside the CDR3, is DVKVTQSSRYLVKRTGEKVFLECVQDMDHENMFWYRQDPGLGLRLIYFSYDVKMKEKGDIPEGYSVSREKKERFSLILESASTNQTSMYLCASQVAGGSYNEQFFGPGTRLTVL.